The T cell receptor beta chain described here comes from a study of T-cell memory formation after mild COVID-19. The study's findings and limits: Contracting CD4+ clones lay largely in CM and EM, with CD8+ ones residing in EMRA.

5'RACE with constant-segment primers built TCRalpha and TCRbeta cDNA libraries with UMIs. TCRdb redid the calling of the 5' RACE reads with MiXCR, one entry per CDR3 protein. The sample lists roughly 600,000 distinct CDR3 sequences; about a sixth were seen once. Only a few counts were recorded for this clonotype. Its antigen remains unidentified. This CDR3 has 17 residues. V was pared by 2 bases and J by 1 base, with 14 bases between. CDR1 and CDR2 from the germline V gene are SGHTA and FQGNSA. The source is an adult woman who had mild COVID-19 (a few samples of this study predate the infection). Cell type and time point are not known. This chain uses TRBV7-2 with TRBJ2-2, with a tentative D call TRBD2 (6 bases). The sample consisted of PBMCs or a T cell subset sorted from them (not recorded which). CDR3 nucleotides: TGTGCCAGCAGCTTACGGGAGCTACTTCAGAACACCGGGGAGCTGTTTTTT. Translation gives CASSLRELLQNTGELFF.